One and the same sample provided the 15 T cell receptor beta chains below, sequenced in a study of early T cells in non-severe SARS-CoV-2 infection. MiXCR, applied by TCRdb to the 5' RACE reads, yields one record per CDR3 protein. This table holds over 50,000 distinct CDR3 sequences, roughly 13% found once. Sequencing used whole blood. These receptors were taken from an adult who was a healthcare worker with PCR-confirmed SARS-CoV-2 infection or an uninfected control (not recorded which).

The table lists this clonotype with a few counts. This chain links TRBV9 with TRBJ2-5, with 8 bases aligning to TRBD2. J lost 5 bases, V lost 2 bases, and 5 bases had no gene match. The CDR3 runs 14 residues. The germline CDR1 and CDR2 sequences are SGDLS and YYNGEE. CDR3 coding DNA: TGTGCCAGCAGCGTGAGCGGGAGCGGGGAGACCCAGTACTTC. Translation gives CASSVSGSGETQYF. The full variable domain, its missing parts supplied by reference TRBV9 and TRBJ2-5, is DSGVTQTPKHLITATGQRVTLRCSPRSGDLSVYWYQQSLDQGLQFLIQYYNGEERAKGNILERFSAQQFPDLHSELNLSSLELGDSALYFCASSVSGSGETQYFGPGTRLLVL.

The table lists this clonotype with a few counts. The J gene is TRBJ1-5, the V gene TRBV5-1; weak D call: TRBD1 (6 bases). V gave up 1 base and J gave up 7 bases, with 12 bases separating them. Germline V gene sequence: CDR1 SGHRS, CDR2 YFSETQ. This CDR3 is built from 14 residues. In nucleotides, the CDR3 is TGCGCCAGCAGCTTGAGCGGGGGCGAACAGCCCCAGCATTTT. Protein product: CASSLSGGEQPQHF.

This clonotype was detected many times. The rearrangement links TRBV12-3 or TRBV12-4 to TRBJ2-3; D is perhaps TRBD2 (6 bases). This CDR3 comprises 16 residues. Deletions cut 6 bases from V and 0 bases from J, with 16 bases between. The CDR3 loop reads CASRRGRTPSTDTQYF. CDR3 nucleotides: TGTGCCAGCAGGCGGGGTAGGACTCCTAGCACAGATACGCAGTATTTT.

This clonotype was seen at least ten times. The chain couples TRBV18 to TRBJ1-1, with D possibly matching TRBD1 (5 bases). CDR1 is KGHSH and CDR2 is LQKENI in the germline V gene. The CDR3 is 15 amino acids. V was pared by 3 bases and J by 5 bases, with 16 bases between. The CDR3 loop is CASSPGREFGTEAFF. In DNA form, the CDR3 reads TGTGCCAGCTCACCGGGACGGGAGTTTGGTACTGAAGCTTTCTTT.

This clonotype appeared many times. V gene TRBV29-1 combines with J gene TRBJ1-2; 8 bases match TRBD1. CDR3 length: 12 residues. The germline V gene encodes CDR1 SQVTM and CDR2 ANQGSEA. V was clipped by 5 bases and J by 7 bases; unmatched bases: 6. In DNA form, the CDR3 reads TGCAGCGTTCGGGGACAGGAGAGTGGCTACACCTTC. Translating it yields CSVRGQESGYTF.

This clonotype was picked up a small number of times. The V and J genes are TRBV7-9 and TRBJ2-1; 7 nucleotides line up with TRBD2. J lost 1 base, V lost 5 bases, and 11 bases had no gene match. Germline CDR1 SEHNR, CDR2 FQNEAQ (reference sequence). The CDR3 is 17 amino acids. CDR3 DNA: TGTGCCAGCAGCCGCGGCCCAAGCGGGGCTTCCTACAATGAGCAGTTCTTC. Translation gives CASSRGPSGASYNEQFF.

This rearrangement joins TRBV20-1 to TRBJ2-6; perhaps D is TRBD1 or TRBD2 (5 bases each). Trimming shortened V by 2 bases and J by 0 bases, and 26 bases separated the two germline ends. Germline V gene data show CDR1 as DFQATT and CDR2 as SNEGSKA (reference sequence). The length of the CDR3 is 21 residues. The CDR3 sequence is CSARFPSGQGLYSSGANVLTF. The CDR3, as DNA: TGCAGTGCTAGATTCCCGTCGGGGCAGGGCCTCTATAGCTCTGGGGCCAACGTCCTGACTTTC.

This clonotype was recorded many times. CDR3 nucleotides: TGCAGTGCTACCGGGACAGGGGGTTACGAGCAGTACTTC. Translation gives CSATGTGGYEQYF. This rearrangement joins TRBV20-1 to TRBJ2-7; 11 nucleotides line up with TRBD1. This CDR3 has 13 residues. V lost 4 bases, J lost 4 bases, and 3 bases stayed unmatched. Germline CDR1 and CDR2: DFQATT and SNEGSKA (reference sequence).

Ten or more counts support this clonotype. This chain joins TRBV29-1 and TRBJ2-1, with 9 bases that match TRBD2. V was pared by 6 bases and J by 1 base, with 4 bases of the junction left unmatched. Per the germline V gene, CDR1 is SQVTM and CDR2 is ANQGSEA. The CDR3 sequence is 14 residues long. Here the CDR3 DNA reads TGCAGCGTCCATACTAGCGGGTCCTACAATGAGCAGTTCTTC. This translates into CSVHTSGSYNEQFF.

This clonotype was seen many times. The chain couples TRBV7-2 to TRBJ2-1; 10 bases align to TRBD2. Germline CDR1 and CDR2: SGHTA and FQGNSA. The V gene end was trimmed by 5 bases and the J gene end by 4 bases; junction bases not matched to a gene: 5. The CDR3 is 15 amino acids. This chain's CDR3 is CASSLTSGVYNEQFF. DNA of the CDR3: TGTGCCAGCAGCCTAACTAGCGGGGTGTACAATGAGCAGTTCTTC. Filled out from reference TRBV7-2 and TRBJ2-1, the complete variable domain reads GAGVSQSPSNKVTEKGKDVELRCDPISGHTALYWYRQSLGQGLEFLIYFQGNSAPDKSGLPSDRFSAERTGGSVSTLTIQRTQQEDSAVYLCASSLTSGVYNEQFFGPGTRLTVL.

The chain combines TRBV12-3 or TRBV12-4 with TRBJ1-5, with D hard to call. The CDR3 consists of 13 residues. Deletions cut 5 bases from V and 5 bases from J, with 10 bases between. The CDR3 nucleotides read TGTGCCAGCAGTCCGGGTTACTATCAGCCCCAGCATTTT. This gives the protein CASSPGYYQPQHF.

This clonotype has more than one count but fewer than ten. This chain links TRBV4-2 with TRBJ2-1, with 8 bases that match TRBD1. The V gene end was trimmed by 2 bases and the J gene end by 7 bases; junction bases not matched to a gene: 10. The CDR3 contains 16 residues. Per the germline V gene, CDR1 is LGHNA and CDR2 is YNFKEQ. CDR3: CASSQTPGQGRNEQFF. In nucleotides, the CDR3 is TGTGCCAGCAGCCAAACCCCCGGACAGGGACGGAATGAGCAGTTCTTC.

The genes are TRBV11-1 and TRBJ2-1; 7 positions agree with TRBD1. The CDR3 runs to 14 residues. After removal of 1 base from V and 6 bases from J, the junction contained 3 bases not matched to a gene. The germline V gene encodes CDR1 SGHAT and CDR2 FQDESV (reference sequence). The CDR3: CASSLGDSANEQFF. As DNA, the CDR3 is TGTGCCAGCAGCTTAGGGGACAGCGCCAATGAGCAGTTCTTC.

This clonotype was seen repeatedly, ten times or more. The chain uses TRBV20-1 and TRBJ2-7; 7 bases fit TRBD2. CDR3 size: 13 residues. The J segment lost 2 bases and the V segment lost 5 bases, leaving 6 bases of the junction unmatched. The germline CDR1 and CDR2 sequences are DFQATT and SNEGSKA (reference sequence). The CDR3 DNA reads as TGCAGTGCTCTTCCTAGCGGAGCCTACGAGCAGTACTTC. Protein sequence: CSALPSGAYEQYF.

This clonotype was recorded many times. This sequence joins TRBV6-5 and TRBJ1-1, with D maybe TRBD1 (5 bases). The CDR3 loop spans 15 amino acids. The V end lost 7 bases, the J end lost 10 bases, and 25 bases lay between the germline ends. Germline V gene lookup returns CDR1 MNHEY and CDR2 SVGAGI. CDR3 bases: TGTGCCAGCACCCACTCGGGACGGGGCGTTACGGGAGCTTTCTTT. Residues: CASTHSGRGVTGAFF.